This is a list of T cell receptor beta chains from one sample in a study of CD8+ T cells in alopecia areata. The assay was immunoSEQ multiplex PCR, and TCRdb's table has in-frame clones only and misses some. The table lists under 300,000 clones, about two thirds of them singletons. Sample: CD4+ T cells sorted from blood, taken at week 0. The receptors originated from a human donor with alopecia areata. CDR3s include the opening cysteine and the closing phenylalanine or tryptophan. The D gene is left open where the match is weak. Some rows have no size entry. The others give once, few or many, or a class for an expanded clone.

TRBJ1-6	.	once	TRBV4-3	TGCGCCAGCAGCCAAGAGATCTCCTCCGGGTATAATTCACCCCTCCACTTT	CASSQEISSGYNSPLHF
TRBJ2-5	.	once	TRBV5-4	TGTGCCAGCAGCTTTCGACAGCAAGAGACCCAGTACTTC	CASSFRQQETQYF
TRBJ2-3	TRBD2	few	TRBV5-1	TGCGCCAGCAGCTGGGGGACTAGCGGGGGCCTTAGCACAGATACGCAGTATTTT	CASSWGTSGGLSTDTQYF
TRBJ2-5	.	.	TRBV29-1	TGCAGCGTTGAAAAGATCGCGGACGGGACCCAGTACTTC	CSVEKIADGTQYF
TRBJ2-5	.	.	TRBV9	TGTGCCAGCAGCGTAGCTGATCCGGAGACCCAGTACTTC	CASSVADPETQYF
TRBJ2-5	.	.	TRBV30	TGTGCCTGGAGTCGGGTCGAAGAGACCCAGTACTTC	CAWSRVEETQYF
TRBJ2-5	.	.	TRBV29-1	TGCAGCGTTGAACAGGGTACTACAGAGACCCAGTACTTC	CSVEQGTTETQYF
TRBJ1-2	TRBD1	.	TRBV30	TGTGCCTGGAGCCTACTCCGACAGGGGCTCACCTATGGCTACACCTTC	CAWSLLRQGLTYGYTF
TRBJ2-3	.	.	TRBV5-1	TGCGCCAGCAGTAGGCCCGATACGCAGTATTTT	CASSRPDTQYF
TRBJ2-7	TRBD2	.	TRBV7-2	TGTGCCAGCAGCCAAGGACTAGCACTCGCCTACGAGGAGCAGTACTTC	CASSQGLALAYEEQYF
TRBJ2-7	.	.	TRBV30	TGTGCCTGGAGTGTAGGGAGCGATTTAAGGTACTTC	CAWSVGSDLRYF
TRBJ2-3	.	.	TRBV25-1	TGTGCCAGCACCGAGAGTAGTCCAGGCACAGATACGCAGTATTTT	CASTESSPGTDTQYF
TRBJ1-2	.	few	TRBV29-1	TGCAGCACGGAAGGGCAGTATGGCTACACCTTC	CSTEGQYGYTF
TRBJ1-1	.	.	TRBV29-1	TGCAGCGTAGGGGACCTTAACGCTGAAGCTTTCTTT	CSVGDLNAEAFF
TRBJ1-2	.	.	TRBV5-1	TGCGCCAGCAGCACCGGAGGTGGCTACACCTTC	CASSTGGGYTF
TRBJ2-3	TRBD1	.	TRBV2	TGTGCCACTCTGCCTCGACAGGGACGCACAGATACGCAGTATTTT	CATLPRQGRTDTQYF
TRBJ1-1	TRBD1	.	TRBV7-9	TGTGCCAGCAGCTGGGACAGGAACACTGAAGCTTTCTTT	CASSWDRNTEAFF
TRBJ2-5	.	.	TRBV5-7	TGTGCCAGCAGCTTTAGGGGTGGGTTCGAAGAGACCCAGTACTTC	CASSFRGGFEETQYF
TRBJ2-7	.	once	TRBV7-2	TGTGCCAGCAGCTTAGCTAAGCCAACCAGGTACGACCAGTACTTC	CASSLAKPTRYDQYF
TRBJ1-1	.	.	TRBV30	TGTGCCGGGGGTTCAGGAGGTAACACTGAAGCTTTCTTT	CAGGSGGNTEAFF
TRBJ1-1	.	.	TRBV7-6	TGTGCCAGCAGCTTAGATCCGAGCACTGAAGCTTTCTTT	CASSLDPSTEAFF
TRBJ1-3	TRBD1	.	TRBV29-1	TGCAGCGTTGGACAGGGTGGAAACACCATATATTTT	CSVGQGGNTIYF
TRBJ2-1	TRBD2	.	TRBV29-1	TGCAGCGTTGTCGCGGGGGGAGACAATGAGCAGTTCTTC	CSVVAGGDNEQFF
TRBJ2-3	.	.	TRBV5-4	TGTGCCAGCAGCATCCTAGCGACGGGGACAGATACGCAGTATTTT	CASSILATGTDTQYF
TRBJ1-2	.	.	TRBV19	TGTGCCAGTAGTTTCACCCTGGGACATTTGGATGGCTACACCTTC	CASSFTLGHLDGYTF
TRBJ2-7	.	.	TRBV29-1	TGCAGCGTTGGGGCCCACACCTACGAGCAGTACTTC	CSVGAHTYEQYF
TRBJ1-5	.	few	TRBV27	TGTGCCAGCAGCTTATCAGGGGGCAATCAGCCCCAGCATTTT	CASSLSGGNQPQHF
TRBJ1-5	.	few	TRBV2	TGTGCCAGCACCACCAGACAGGGCAATCAGCCCCAGCATTTT	CASTTRQGNQPQHF
TRBJ2-5	.	.	TRBV29-1	TGCAGCGTTGCAAGGACAGACCAAGAGACCCAGTACTTC	CSVARTDQETQYF
TRBJ1-1	.	.	TRBV29-1	TGCAGCGTTGGGAGGGCCACTGAAGCTTTCTTT	CSVGRATEAFF
TRBJ2-5	TRBD2	.	TRBV7-8	TGTGCCAGCAGCTCGCGGGGGGGCGCGGAGACCCAGTACTTC	CASSSRGGAETQYF
TRBJ2-1	TRBD2	.	TRBV29-1	TGCAGCGTTTTACGTAGCGGGGCTTACAATGAGCAGTTCTTC	CSVLRSGAYNEQFF
TRBJ2-1	TRBD2	.	TRBV7-2	TGTGCCAGCAGCGCCCCGGGACTAGCGGGGGGCTCCTACAATGAGCAGTTCTTC	CASSAPGLAGGSYNEQFF
TRBJ1-2	.	.	TRBV9	TGTGCCAGCAGCGTAGTCCCAGGAGTTGGCTATGGCTACACCTTC	CASSVVPGVGYGYTF
TRBJ2-7	.	.	TRBV7-2	TGTGCCAGCAGCTTTACCGGCGCCTACGAGCAGTACTTC	CASSFTGAYEQYF
TRBJ2-1	.	.	TRBV5-1	TGCGCCAGCAGCTTCGACCTAGGCTACAATGAGCAGTTCTTC	CASSFDLGYNEQFF
TRBJ2-7	.	.	TRBV30	TGTGCCTTCGCGACAGGCTACGAGCAGTACTTC	CAFATGYEQYF
TRBJ2-5	.	few	TRBV29-1	TGCAGCGTCCGAAGGGGCTTGGGTTCCCCGCAAGAGACCCAGTACTTC	CSVRRGLGSPQETQYF
TRBJ1-5	TRBD1	.	TRBV30	TGTGCCTGGAGTGGGGACAGGGAGAATCAGCCCCAGCATTTT	CAWSGDRENQPQHF
TRBJ2-7	TRBD1	once	TRBV29-1	TGCAGCGTTGAATCCCGGACAGGGAGCAGCTACGAGCAGTACTTC	CSVESRTGSSYEQYF
TRBJ2-1	.	.	TRBV4-3	TGCGCCAGCAGCCACAGGGATGAGCAGTTCTTC	CASSHRDEQFF
TRBJ2-5	TRBD2	.	TRBV9	TGTGCCAGCAGCGTAGAAATAGCGGGGGCGCTTGGCCAAGAGACCCAGTACTTC	CASSVEIAGALGQETQYF